The 15 T cell receptor beta chains listed next were all sequenced from one sample in a study of Ad26.COV2.S vaccination and SARS-CoV-2 variants. Data came from immunoSEQ multiplex PCR; TCRdb stores just in-frame clones and leaves some out. The sample yields more than 150,000 clones, 70% to 90% seen once. Sequencing was performed on peripheral blood, taken after recovery from COVID-19. The receptors stem from a human donor who had recovered from COVID-19.

The V call is TRBV7-6, the J call TRBJ2-1, with TRBD1 identical over 8 bases. Germline V lookup: CDR1 SGHVS, CDR2 FNYEAQ. The V segment lost 4 bases and the J segment 9 bases; nucleotides outside the gene matches: 8. CDR3 length: 14 residues. CDR3 loop: CASSSTTGVGEQFF. In nucleotides, the CDR3 is TGTGCCAGCAGCTCAACGACAGGGGTCGGTGAGCAGTTCTTC.

The CDR3 reads CASSRSSGTGAYEQYF. CDR3 DNA: TGTGCCAGCAGCCGATCCTCCGGGACAGGTGCCTACGAGCAGTACTTC. This chain uses TRBV9 with TRBJ2-7; TRBD1 matches at 8 bases. The CDR3 is 16 residues long. The V segment lost 4 bases and the J segment 2 bases; nucleotides outside the gene matches: 11. Germline CDR1 and CDR2: SGDLS and YYNGEE.

This chain links TRBV10-1 with TRBJ1-1, with D maybe TRBD1 (6 bases). CDR3 length: 14 amino acids. V was cut by 4 bases and J by 6 bases, with 15 bases left in between. Germline CDR1 reads WNHNN; CDR2 reads SYGVQD (reference sequence). CDR3 nucleotides: TGCGCCAGCAGTGGAAGGGGGTTGGAGGCTGAAGCTTTCTTT. Amino acids: CASSGRGLEAEAFF.

The chain uses TRBV2 and TRBJ2-7; TRBD2 agrees at 11 bases. CDR1 is SNHLY, CDR2 FYNNEI, per germline. There are 15 residues in the CDR3. With 6 bases clipped from V and 2 bases from J, the junction kept 6 bases outside the gene matches. Here the CDR3 reads CASRGSGGVPYEQYF. The CDR3 nucleotides are TGTGCCAGCAGGGGTAGCGGGGGGGTTCCCTACGAGCAGTACTTC.

The rearrangement links TRBV4-1 to TRBJ1-1, with D tentatively TRBD1 (5 bases). Germline V gene data show CDR1 as MGHRA and CDR2 as YSYEKL. V lost 1 base and J lost 10, with 16 bases in between. CDR3 length: 14 amino acids. CDR3 sequence (DNA): TGCGCCAGCAGCCAAGTTCAGGGCCCGCGAATAGCTTTCTTT. It translates to CASSQVQGPRIAFF.

The chain is built from TRBV14 and TRBJ2-7; 10 nucleotides align to TRBD2. Trimming cost V 0 bases and J 5 bases; bases outside gene matches: 4. The CDR3 consists of 15 residues. Germline V gives CDR1 SGHDN, CDR2 FVKESK. As DNA, the CDR3 is TGTGCCAGCAGCCAAGATCGTCTAGCGGGAGACGAGCAGTACTTC. Translated: CASSQDRLAGDEQYF.

V gene TRBV28 combines with J gene TRBJ2-1, with 11 positions matching TRBD1. Trimming at V came to 5 bases and at J to 10 bases, leaving 4 bases not matched to a gene. This CDR3 contains 13 residues. Germline lookup yields CDR1 MDHEN and CDR2 SYDVKM. CDR3 nucleotide sequence: TGTGCCAGCAGTAGGACAGGGGGCAGGGAGCAGTTCTTC. It specifies CASSRTGGREQFF.

V gene TRBV29-1 combines with J gene TRBJ2-5; D possibly corresponds to TRBD2 (5 bases). The CDR3 covers 13 residues. V lost 4 bases and J lost 3, with 12 bases in between. Germline loops: CDR1 SQVTM, CDR2 ANQGSEA. CDR3 loop: CSVVRDGEETQYF. The CDR3 DNA reads TGCAGCGTTGTTCGGGATGGGGAAGAGACCCAGTACTTC. Complete variable domain (other parts from reference TRBV29-1 and TRBJ2-5): SAVISQKPSRDICQRGTSLTIQCQVDSQVTMMFWYRQQPGQSLTLIATANQGSEATYESGFVIDKFPISRPNLTFSTLTVSNMSPEDSSIYLCSVVRDGEETQYFGPGTRLLVL.

A single count supports this clone. The V gene is TRBV9, the J gene TRBJ2-5, with TRBD1 matching over 7 bases. The germline V gene encodes CDR1 SGDLS and CDR2 YYNGEE. The CDR3 length is 12 residues. This CDR3 reads CARRRGQETQYF. As DNA, the CDR3 is TGTGCTCGGCGCAGGGGGCAAGAGACCCAGTACTTC.

The gene calls are TRBV6-5 and TRBJ2-2, with D uncertain. Between the trimmed V and J ends, which lost 0 bases and 6 bases, there was a span of 5 bases. This CDR3 has 13 residues. The germline V gene has CDR1 MNHEY and CDR2 SVGAGI. The CDR3 loop is CASSYSIPGELFF. For the CDR3, the DNA is TGTGCCAGCAGTTACTCGATCCCCGGGGAGCTGTTTTTT.

In DNA form, the CDR3 reads TGTGCCAGCATGTCCACCCCTAGCAATCAGCCCCAGCATTTT. Translating gives CASMSTPSNQPQHF. The chain has TRBV28 and TRBJ1-5; D is ambiguous. Looked up from germline, CDR1 is MDHEN and CDR2 is SYDVKM. The CDR3 is 14 amino acids. The V end lost 7 bases, the J end lost 0 bases, and 10 bases lay between the germline ends.

The chain has TRBV19 and TRBJ1-1; possible D gene TRBD1, 6 bases. Deletions cut 6 bases from V and 1 base from J, with 18 bases between. This CDR3 is built from 16 residues. Per germline, CDR1 LNHDA and CDR2 SQIVND (reference sequence). The DNA for the CDR3 is TGTGCCAGTAGAGATCAGGGGTCCCCGGGGAACACTGAAGCTTTCTTT. This gives the protein CASRDQGSPGNTEAFF.

The chain joins TRBV3-1 (or the pseudogene TRBV3-2) to TRBJ2-3; the match to TRBD2 covers 9 bases. The CDR3 runs to 16 residues. J was trimmed by 0 bases and V by 4 bases; bases with no gene match: 5. Per the germline V gene, CDR1 is LGHDT and CDR2 is YNNKEL (reference sequence). The CDR3 sequence is CASSRRAGGSTDTQYF. CDR3 DNA: TGTGCCAGCAGCCGGAGAGCGGGGGGCAGCACAGATACGCAGTATTTT.

The chain combines TRBV4-1 with TRBJ2-7; TRBD2 agrees at 11 bases. This CDR3 is built from 17 residues. Trimming at V came to 0 bases and at J to 1 base, leaving 5 bases not matched to a gene. Germline assignment: CDR1 MGHRA and CDR2 YSYEKL. Here the CDR3 reads CASSQDRTSGSSYEQYF. In DNA, the CDR3 is TGCGCCAGCAGCCAAGATAGAACTAGCGGGAGTTCCTACGAGCAGTACTTC.

This chain uses TRBV7-8 with TRBJ2-7, with a weak D call TRBD2 (7 bases). The CDR3 runs to 13 residues. V was clipped by 5 bases and J by 6 bases, with 14 bases between them. CDR1 and CDR2 from the germline V gene are SGHVS and FQNEAQ. DNA for the CDR3: TGTGCCAGCAGCCCCCCGGGGGGCCTCGAGCAGTACTTC. Translation gives CASSPPGGLEQYF.